This TCR beta chain comes out of a study of T cell responses to AZD1222 COVID-19 vaccine. This CDR3 has 14 residues. Per the germline V gene, CDR1 is MRHNA and CDR2 is SNTAGT. The V and J ends lost 8 bases and 8 bases, in that order; junction bases with no gene match: 5. The data were produced by immunoSEQ multiplex PCR, yet TCRdb's version contains in-frame clones alone and is incomplete. The sample includes about 97,000 clones, 86% of them seen just once. This clone was detected only a few times. The antigen is not known. Findings and limits, study-wide: Researchers took repertoire samples only after the peak T cell response had come. Elevations in Spike-specific TCR breadth and depth followed administration of two AZD1222 doses. The donor cohort was predominantly white British with a female majority, and clonal diversity may have been underestimated. Nearly half of spike-specific TCRs reportedly go after variant regions that carry no mutations.

The chain employs TRBV6-4 and TRBJ2-1, with 14 nucleotides matching TRBD2. The material was peripheral blood, obtained on day 0 of AZD1222 vaccination. The sequence came from an adult in good health. In DNA, the CDR3 is TGTGCCAGCTCGGGACTAGCGGGAGCGGATGAGCAGTTCTTC. Amino acid sequence: CASSGLAGADEQFF.